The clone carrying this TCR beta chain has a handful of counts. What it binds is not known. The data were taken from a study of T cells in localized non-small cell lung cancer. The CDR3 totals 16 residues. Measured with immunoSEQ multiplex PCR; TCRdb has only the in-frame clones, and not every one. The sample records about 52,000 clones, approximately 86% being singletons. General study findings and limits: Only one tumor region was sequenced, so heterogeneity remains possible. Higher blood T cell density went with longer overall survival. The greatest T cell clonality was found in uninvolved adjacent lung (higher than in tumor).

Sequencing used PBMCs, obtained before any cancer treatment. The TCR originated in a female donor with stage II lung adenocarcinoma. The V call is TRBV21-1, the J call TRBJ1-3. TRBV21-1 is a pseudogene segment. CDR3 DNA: TGTGCCAGCAGCAAAGGCCCGGGGAACTCTGGAAACACCATATATTTT. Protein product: CASSKGPGNSGNTIYF.